This T cell receptor beta chain was recovered during a study of neurological immune-mediated disorders. The making of cDNA relied on 5'RACE with 10-nucleotide random UMIs. TCRdb used MiXCR to reprocess the 5' RACE reads, holding one entry per CDR3 protein. The data contain fewer than 110,000 distinct CDR3 sequences, 10% to 11% of them seen just once; the ten biggest clones take up under 3.5%. Unmatched junction bases numbered 5, after V lost 5 bases and J lost 2 bases. This CDR3 spans 14 amino acids. The germline gives CDR1 SEHNR, CDR2 FQNEAQ (reference sequence). Time point in this sample: longitudinal time-point 3. Whole-study results and caveats: Patients with HTLV-1-associated myelopathy had the highest level of TCR clonal expansion, whereas patients with multiple sclerosis had the lowest level, falling beneath the level found in healthy controls.

This clonotype occurred many times. Its antigen is unidentified. The sample comprised PBMCs. The J gene is TRBJ2-7, the V gene TRBV7-9; 8 bases agree with TRBD2. This TCR came from a female donor with HTLV-1-associated myelopathy (HAM/TSP). CDR3 sequence reads: CASSLRGGTYEQYF. DNA of the CDR3: TGTGCCAGCAGCCTTCGCGGGGGGACCTACGAGCAGTACTTC.